Listed below are T cell receptor beta chains from one sample, sequenced in a study of response to subunit inactivated influenza vaccine. One entry per CDR3 protein, called by TCRdb with MiXCR from the RT-PCR reads. In the table there are hundreds of thousands of distinct CDR3 sequences, about 15% of which are singletons. The sequences come from CD4+ T cells sorted from PBMCs, collected roughly 24 months after vaccination. These receptors all come from a man in his fifties or sixties who received an inactivated influenza vaccine. The CDR3 runs from the conserved cysteine through the conserved F or W. A D gene is named only where the DNA matches it firmly. Only some rows state a clone size, as once, few, many or a class for expanded clones.

d_call clone_size j_call v_call cdr3_nt cdr3_aa
TRBD1 few TRBJ1-1 TRBV11-2 TGTGCCAGCAGCCCCCTCCGGGACAGCTTGAACACTGAAGCTTTCTTT CASSPLRDSLNTEAFF
. few TRBJ2-5 TRBV12-3/TRBV12-4 TGTGCCAGCAGTCCCGGAGGAAACCAAGAGACCCAGTACTTC CASSPGGNQETQYF
TRBD1 few TRBJ2-7 TRBV4-3 TGCGCCAGCAGCCAAGACAGGGGGCTGAACGAGCAGTACTTC CASSQDRGLNEQYF
. . TRBJ2-2 TRBV10-3 TGTGCCATCAGTGATAAGGGAACTCTAACCGGGGAGCTGTTTTTT CAISDKGTLTGELFF
. few TRBJ2-7 TRBV28 TGTGCCAGCGCGGGCCTCGCAGGAGTCCACGAGCAGTACTTC CASAGLAGVHEQYF
. many TRBJ2-1 TRBV20-1 TGCAGTGCTCCAGACGGGGGCGGCTGGGGTAGTGAGCAGTTCTTC CSAPDGGGWGSEQFF
. few TRBJ2-6 TRBV28 TGTGCCAGCAGTTCCGCGGAGGTTTGGGCCAACGTCCTGACTTTC CASSSAEVWANVLTF
. . TRBJ1-4 TRBV3-1 TGTGCCAGCAGCCCTATGGGTGGGGGAGAAAAACTGTTTTTT CASSPMGGGEKLFF
. few TRBJ1-3 TRBV11-2 TGTGCCAGCAGCTCCCTGGGGGGGTCTGGAAACACCATATATTTT CASSSLGGSGNTIYF
TRBD2 . TRBJ2-4 TRBV27 TGTGCCAGCAGTCGGGGCGGGGGTAGAAGAAACATTCAGTACTTC CASSRGGGRRNIQYF
. few TRBJ2-4 TRBV5-1 TGCGCCAGCAGCTTCCGACCACTCGGGAACATTCAGTACTTC CASSFRPLGNIQYF
. many TRBJ1-5 TRBV7-2 TGTGCCAGCAGCTCCCGGACCAGAAGGTCGTTGTTTCAGCCCCAGCATTTT CASSSRTRRSLFQPQHF
. few TRBJ2-7 TRBV9 TGTGCCAGCAGCGTAGGGGAGATGCATGAGCAGTACTTC CASSVGEMHEQYF
TRBD2 few TRBJ2-5 TRBV9 TGTGCCAGCAGCGTGATAGCGGGAGGGCAAGAGACCCAGTACTTC CASSVIAGGQETQYF
TRBD2 few TRBJ2-3 TRBV20-1 TGCAGTGCCCGAACCGGGACTAGCGGGAAGGCAGATACGCAGTATTTT CSARTGTSGKADTQYF
. . TRBJ1-4 TRBV3-1 TGTGCCAGCAGCCAAGTCCTACGGGGAGGGACTAATGAAAAACTGTTTTTT CASSQVLRGGTNEKLFF
TRBD1 few TRBJ1-6 TRBV4-3 TGCGCCAGCAGCCAAGACCTTCTGGCGACAGGGGGCAATGTTTATTCACCCCTCCACTTT CASSQDLLATGGNVYSPLHF
. . TRBJ2-5 TRBV6-2/TRBV6-3 TGTGCCAGCAGTCGTACTAGAGCTTACGGGCCGATCCAAGAGACCCAGTACTTC CASSRTRAYGPIQETQYF
. few TRBJ1-1 TRBV9 TGTGCCAGCAGCGTAGCCGGGCTGGGGACTGAAGCTTTCTTT CASSVAGLGTEAFF
. many TRBJ1-2 TRBV10-3 TGTGCCATCAGTGAGTCGGGGAGTAGTAGCTATGGCTACACCTTC CAISESGSSSYGYTF
TRBD1 . TRBJ1-2 TRBV20-1 TGCAGTGCTCTTACCCGGGACAGGGGGCGAGGAGGCTATGGCTACACCTTC CSALTRDRGRGGYGYTF
. . TRBJ1-5 TRBV3-1 TGTGCCAGCAGCCACTCACAGGGTGGAGGTAGCAATCAGCCCCAGCATTTT CASSHSQGGGSNQPQHF
TRBD2 few TRBJ2-3 TRBV10-3 TGTGCCACCAGACTAGCCGGGAACACAGATACGCAGTATTTT CATRLAGNTDTQYF
. many TRBJ2-7 TRBV6-2/TRBV6-3 TGTGCCAGCAGAAGTGTTTACGAGCAGTACTTC CASRSVYEQYF
TRBD2 few TRBJ2-1 TRBV7-3 TGTGCCAGCAGCTTAAATGCAGCCGGACTAGGGAATGAGCAGTTCTTC CASSLNAAGLGNEQFF
. . TRBJ1-2 TRBV6-1 TGTGCCAGCAGTGAATCCATCGGGGGACGTATCTATGGCTACACCTTC CASSESIGGRIYGYTF
. . TRBJ1-5 TRBV20-1 TGCAGTGCTAGCTCTGACAGAGGGCATCAGCCCCAGCATTTT CSASSDRGHQPQHF
TRBD1 few TRBJ1-2 TRBV9 TGTGCCAGCAGCTCGGGACAGGGGGCGTATGGCTACACCTTC CASSSGQGAYGYTF
TRBD1 . TRBJ1-6 TRBV20-1 TGCAGTGCTGGGACCGCCGGGACAGGGGGAACGGTATATAATTCACCCCTCCACTTT CSAGTAGTGGTVYNSPLHF
. many TRBJ2-5 TRBV4-2 TGTGCCAGCAGCCAAGATCCCGGGACTGTAGAGACCCAGTACTTC CASSQDPGTVETQYF
. . TRBJ1-1 TRBV14 TGTGCCAGCAGCCGCACGGGGGTAGACACTGAAGCTTTCTTT CASSRTGVDTEAFF
. many TRBJ2-5 TRBV11-2 TGTGCCAGCAGCTGGGACTCGAGGGAGACCCAGTACTTC CASSWDSRETQYF
. . TRBJ2-3 TRBV20-1 TGCAGTGCTAGAGATCGGGTCAACACAGATACGCAGTATTTT CSARDRVNTDTQYF
TRBD1 . TRBJ2-7 TRBV7-2 TGTGCCAGCAGCTTAGCAGAGACAGGGCGCGAGCAGTACTTC CASSLAETGREQYF
. . TRBJ2-1 TRBV14 TGTGCCAGCAGCCAAGCCAGCGGGCGGGGGCAGTTCTTC CASSQASGRGQFF
TRBD1 . TRBJ1-2 TRBV14 TGTGCCAGCAGCCAACCGGGACAGGGGGAGGAAGGCTACACCTTC CASSQPGQGEEGYTF
. many TRBJ2-5 TRBV2 TGTGCCAGCGTCGCTTTTGAAGAGACCCAGTACTTC CASVAFEETQYF
TRBD1 . TRBJ2-6 TRBV20-1 TGCAGTGCTAGACCTACAGGGACAGGGGGTGCCAACGTCCTGACTTTC CSARPTGTGGANVLTF
TRBD2 . TRBJ2-1 TRBV12-3/TRBV12-4 TGTGCCAGCAGTACTAGCGGTTACAATGAGCAGTTCTTC CASSTSGYNEQFF
. many TRBJ2-4 TRBV5-1 TGCGCCAGCAGCTTGGAGGGGACGGAATTCATTCAGTACTTC CASSLEGTEFIQYF
TRBD2 many TRBJ2-1 TRBV29-1 TGCAGCGTCCTCAGACTAGCGGGAGGGTTCGATGAGCAGTTCTTC CSVLRLAGGFDEQFF
. . TRBJ1-1 TRBV4-2 TGTGCCAGCAGCAACGAATGGACTGAAGCTTTCTTT CASSNEWTEAFF
. few TRBJ1-4 TRBV7-8 TGTGCCAGCAGCTGGGACTGGCAGAGAGTTAATGAAAAACTGTTTTTT CASSWDWQRVNEKLFF
TRBD1 . TRBJ2-2 TRBV5-6 TGTGCCAGCAGCTTGCCGACAGGGGTCGGGGAGCTGTTTTTT CASSLPTGVGELFF
TRBD2 few TRBJ2-3 TRBV30 TGTGCCTGGACACGGGGGGGCGGAGATACGCAGTATTTT CAWTRGGGDTQYF
TRBD1 many TRBJ1-1 TRBV3-1 TGTGCCAGCACCCTAACAGGGGCGGGGACTGAAGCTTTCTTT CASTLTGAGTEAFF